This TCR beta chain was observed in a study of STAT5B mutations in CD4+ large granular lymphocyte leukemia. About the research overall: Among healthy donors, a particular HLA allele went with more CDR3 'QG' motifs. Study conclusions and caveats: 8/27 top patient clones versus 2/35 control clones were TRBV06-family.

Comments on this clone: What it binds is not known.

The assay was run at survey level. Clones were read by immunoSEQ multiplex PCR, and TCRdb kept only the in-frame ones, dropping some. The data hold approximately 36,000 clones, with about 80% observed a single time. Germline CDR1 and CDR2: SGHAT and FQNNGV. This CDR3 has 16 amino acids. The ends were cut back, 4 bases at V and 12 bases at J, with 28 bases in the middle. The material sequenced was CD4+ T cells from blood buffy coats. The chain uses TRBV11-2 and TRBJ2-7, with D possibly being TRBD2 (6 bases). The clonotype was recovered from a human donor in good health. Written as DNA, the CDR3 is TGTGCCAGCAGCTCCCACGCGGGGCCAAGACCCAGCGTGCGGTACTTC. This encodes CASSSHAGPRPSVRYF. The full variable domain, its missing parts supplied by reference TRBV11-2 and TRBJ2-7, is EAGVAQSPRYKIIEKRQSVAFWCNPISGHATLYWYQQILGQGPKLLIQFQNNGVVDDSQLPKDRFSAERLKGVDSTLKIQPAKLEDSAVYLCASSSHAGPRPSVRYFGPGTRLTVT.